This record looks at one T cell receptor beta chain sequence and its context. Its antigen specificity is not known. No base-level quality is on record; no much larger clone is a single base apart. V drops 8 bases and J drops 3 bases, leaving 13 bases in between. The germline V gene encodes CDR1 SEHNR and CDR2 FQNEAQ (reference sequence). The cysteine opens and the phenylalanine closes a CDR3 of 14 amino acids. The DNA shown is the 42-base CDR3, in frame from base 1. The treatment or condition label corresponds to: allogeneic hematopoietic cell transplantation with graft depleted of TCRalphabeta T cells and CD19 B cells. Transplant recipients were children who received TCRalphabeta/CD19-depleted allogeneic hematopoietic cell grafts. This entry is derived from a study of T-cell reconstitution after alpha-beta-depleted transplantation in children listed by TCRdb under 2016. In the study overall: T-cell immune reconstitution after TCRalphabeta/CD19-depleted allogeneic hematopoietic cell transplantation in children was quantitatively tracked in the study by means of TCR repertoire profiling. General findings and caveats noted by the study authors: About two months after transplant, the apparently early recovery of alphabetaT-cell counts reportedly depended on just several hundred clones that had expanded rapidly and came from non-depleted graft cells. In some patients, the high TCRbeta diversity seen at day 60 was put down to recipient T cells and intrathymic progenitors that had survived conditioning. Over the following months the frequencies of hyperexpanded clones went down, and after one year T-cell counts and TCRbeta diversity were mostly credited to newly produced T cells.

Receptor libraries were prepared by PCR. For sequencing, an Illumina HiSeq 2500 was employed. Molecular barcoding was employed in the preparation of TCR libraries, with unique molecular identifiers being used to normalize TCRbeta repertoire quantification. The public reads were run again by TCRdb, first through fastp at Q25 and then through MiXCR, and only productive beta chains were kept. All rows with the same CDR3 protein become a single entry with the most common DNA and genes. In all, the sample holds under 300,000 distinct CDR3 sequences, and around 10% of those were seen once. 20% to 30% of the sample is held by the ten biggest clonotypes.

This receptor chain uses TRBV7-9 and TRBJ1-4; the D gene is perhaps TRBD1, on 5 matching bases. The origin of this receptor is a male patient between 2 and 10 years old who had a stem cell transplant for chronic granulomatous disease, so the T cells may come from the graft donor. Sequencing was performed on peripheral blood, taken 180 days after TCRalphabeta/CD19-depleted stem cell transplant. The CDR3 protein sequence reads: CASGLLGPNEKLFF. In nucleotides, the sequence is TGTGCCAGCGGATTGTTGGGGCCTAATGAAAAACTGTTTTTT.